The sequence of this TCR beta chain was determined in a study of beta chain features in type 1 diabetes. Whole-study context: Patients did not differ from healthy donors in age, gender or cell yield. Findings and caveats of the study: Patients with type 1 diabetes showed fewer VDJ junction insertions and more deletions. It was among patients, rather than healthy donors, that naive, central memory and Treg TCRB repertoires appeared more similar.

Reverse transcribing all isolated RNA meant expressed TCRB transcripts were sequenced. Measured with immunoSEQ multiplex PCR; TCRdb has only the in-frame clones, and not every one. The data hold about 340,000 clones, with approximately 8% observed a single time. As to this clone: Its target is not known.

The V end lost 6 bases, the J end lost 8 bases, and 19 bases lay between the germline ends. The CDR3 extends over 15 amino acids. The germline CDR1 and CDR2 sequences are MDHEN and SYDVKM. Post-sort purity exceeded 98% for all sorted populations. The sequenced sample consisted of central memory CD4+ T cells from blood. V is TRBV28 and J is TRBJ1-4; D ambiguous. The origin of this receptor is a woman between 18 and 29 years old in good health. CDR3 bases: TGTGCCAGCAGAGCTGGGCGGGTTTTTGGGGAAAAACTGTTTTTT. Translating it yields CASRAGRVFGEKLFF.